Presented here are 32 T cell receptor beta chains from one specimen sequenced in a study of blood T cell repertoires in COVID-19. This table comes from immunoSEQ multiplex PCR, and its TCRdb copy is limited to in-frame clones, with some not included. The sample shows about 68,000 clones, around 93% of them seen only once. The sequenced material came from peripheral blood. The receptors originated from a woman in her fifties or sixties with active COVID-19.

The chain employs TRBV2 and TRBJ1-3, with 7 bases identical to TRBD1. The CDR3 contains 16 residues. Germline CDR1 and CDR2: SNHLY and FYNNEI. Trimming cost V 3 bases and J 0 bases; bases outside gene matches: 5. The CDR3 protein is CASSDSGQLSGNTIYF. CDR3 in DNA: TGTGCCAGCAGTGATTCGGGACAGCTCTCTGGAAACACCATATATTTT. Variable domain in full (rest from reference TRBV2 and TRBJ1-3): EPEVTQTPSHQVTQMGQEVILRCVPISNHLYFYWYRQILGQKVEFLVSFYNNEISEKSEIFDDQFSVERPDGSNFTLKIRSTKLEDSAMYFCASSDSGQLSGNTIYFGEGSWLTVV.

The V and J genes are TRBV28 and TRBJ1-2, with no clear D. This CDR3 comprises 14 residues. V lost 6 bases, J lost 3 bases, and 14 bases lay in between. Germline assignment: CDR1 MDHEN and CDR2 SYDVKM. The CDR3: CASRERGRDYGYTF. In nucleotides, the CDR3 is TGTGCCAGCAGGGAGAGAGGGAGGGACTATGGCTACACCTTC.

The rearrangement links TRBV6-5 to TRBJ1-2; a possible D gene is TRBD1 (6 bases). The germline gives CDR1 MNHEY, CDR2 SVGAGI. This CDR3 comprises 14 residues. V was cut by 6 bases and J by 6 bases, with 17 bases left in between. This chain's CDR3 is CASRVNRAGDGYTF. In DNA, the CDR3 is TGTGCCAGCAGGGTTAACAGGGCTGGAGATGGCTACACCTTC.

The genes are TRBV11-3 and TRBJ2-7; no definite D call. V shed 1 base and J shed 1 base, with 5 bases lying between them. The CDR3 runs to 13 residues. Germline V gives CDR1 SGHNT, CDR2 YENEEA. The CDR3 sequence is CASSLGRSYEQYF. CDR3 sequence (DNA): TGTGCCAGCAGCTTAGGCAGATCCTACGAGCAGTACTTC.

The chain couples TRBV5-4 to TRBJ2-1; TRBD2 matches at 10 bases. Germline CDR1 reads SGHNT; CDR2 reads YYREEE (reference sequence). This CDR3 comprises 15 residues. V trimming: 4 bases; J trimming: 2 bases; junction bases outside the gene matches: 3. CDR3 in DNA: TGTGCCAGCAGCATGCTAGCGGGGGCCTACAATGAGCAGTTCTTC. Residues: CASSMLAGAYNEQFF.

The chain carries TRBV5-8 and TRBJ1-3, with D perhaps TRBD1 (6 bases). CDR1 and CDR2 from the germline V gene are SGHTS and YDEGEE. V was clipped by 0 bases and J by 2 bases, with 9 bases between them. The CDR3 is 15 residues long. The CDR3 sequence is CASSLVGAPGNTIYF. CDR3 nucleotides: TGTGCCAGCAGCTTGGTGGGGGCGCCTGGAAACACCATATATTTT.

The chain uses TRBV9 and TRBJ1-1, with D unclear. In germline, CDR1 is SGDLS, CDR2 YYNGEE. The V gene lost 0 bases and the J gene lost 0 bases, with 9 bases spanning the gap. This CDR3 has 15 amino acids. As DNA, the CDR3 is TGTGCCAGCAGCGTAGGTGGCGGTATGAACACTGAAGCTTTCTTT. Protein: CASSVGGGMNTEAFF.

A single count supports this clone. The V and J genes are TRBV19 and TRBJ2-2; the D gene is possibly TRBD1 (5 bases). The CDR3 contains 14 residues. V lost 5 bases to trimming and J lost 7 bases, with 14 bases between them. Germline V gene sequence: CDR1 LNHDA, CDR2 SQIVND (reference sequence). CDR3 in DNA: TGTGCCAGTAGTTTCCAGGGATCGGGCGGGGAGCTGTTTTTT. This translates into CASSFQGSGGELFF.

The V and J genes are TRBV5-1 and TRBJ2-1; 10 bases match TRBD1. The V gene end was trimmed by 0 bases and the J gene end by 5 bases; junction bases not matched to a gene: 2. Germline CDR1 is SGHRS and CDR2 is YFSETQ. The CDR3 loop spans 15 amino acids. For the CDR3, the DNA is TGCGCCAGCAGCTTGGCCGGGACAGGGGACAATGAGCAGTTCTTC. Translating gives CASSLAGTGDNEQFF.

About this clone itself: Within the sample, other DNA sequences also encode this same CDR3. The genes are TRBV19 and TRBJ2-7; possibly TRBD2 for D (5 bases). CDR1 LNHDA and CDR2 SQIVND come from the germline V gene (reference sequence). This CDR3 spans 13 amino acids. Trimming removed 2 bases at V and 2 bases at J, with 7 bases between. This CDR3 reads CASSISGTYEQYF. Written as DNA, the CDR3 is TGTGCCAGTAGTATATCGGGGACCTACGAGCAGTACTTC.

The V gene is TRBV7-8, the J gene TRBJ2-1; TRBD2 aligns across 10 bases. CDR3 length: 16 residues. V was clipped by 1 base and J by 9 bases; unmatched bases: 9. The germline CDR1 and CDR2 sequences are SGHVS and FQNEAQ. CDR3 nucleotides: TGTGCCAGCAGCTTAGGCGGGCTAGCGGGAGTCGTTGAGCAGTTCTTC. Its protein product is CASSLGGLAGVVEQFF. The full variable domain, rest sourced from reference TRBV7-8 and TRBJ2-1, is GAGVSQSPRYKVAKRGQDVALRCDPISGHVSLFWYQQALGQGPEFLTYFQNEAQLDKSGLPSDRFFAERPEGSVSTLKIQRTQQEDSAVYLCASSLGGLAGVVEQFFGPGTRLTVL.

The CDR3 bases are TGTGCCAGCCGGGGGGGCGTTGGGGCCAACGTCCTGACTTTC. This encodes CASRGGVGANVLTF. The chain uses TRBV5-4 and TRBJ2-6, with TRBD2 matching 8 bases. Trimming cost V 7 bases and J 3 bases; bases outside gene matches: 3. Looked up from germline, CDR1 is SGHNT and CDR2 is YYREEE (reference sequence). The CDR3 is 14 residues long.

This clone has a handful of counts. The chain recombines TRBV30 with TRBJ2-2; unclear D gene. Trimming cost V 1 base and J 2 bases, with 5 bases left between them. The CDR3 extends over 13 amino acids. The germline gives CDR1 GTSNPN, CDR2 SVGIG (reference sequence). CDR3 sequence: CAWSGTNTGELFF. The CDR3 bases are TGTGCCTGGAGTGGCACAAACACCGGGGAGCTGTTTTTT.

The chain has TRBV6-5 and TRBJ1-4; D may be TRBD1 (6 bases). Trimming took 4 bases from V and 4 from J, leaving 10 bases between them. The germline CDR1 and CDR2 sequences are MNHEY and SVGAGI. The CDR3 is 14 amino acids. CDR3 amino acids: CASSSTGRNEKLFF. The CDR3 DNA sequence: TGTGCCAGCAGTTCGACAGGTCGTAATGAAAAACTGTTTTTT.

For the CDR3, the DNA is TGCGCCAGCAATGGACAGGGGGCCACCGGGGAGCTGTTTTTT. It specifies CASNGQGATGELFF. The V call is TRBV10-1, the J call TRBJ2-2; 11 bases line up with TRBD1. The V and J ends lost 7 bases and 4 bases, in that order; junction bases with no gene match: 2. CDR3 length: 14 residues. Germline V gene lookup returns CDR1 WNHNN and CDR2 SYGVQD (reference sequence).

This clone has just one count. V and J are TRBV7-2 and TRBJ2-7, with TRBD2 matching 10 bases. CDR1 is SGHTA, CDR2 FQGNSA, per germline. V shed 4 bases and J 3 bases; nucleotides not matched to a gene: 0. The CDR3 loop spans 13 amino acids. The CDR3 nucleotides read TGTGCCAGCAGCTGGACTAGCGGCTACGAGCAGTACTTC. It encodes CASSWTSGYEQYF.

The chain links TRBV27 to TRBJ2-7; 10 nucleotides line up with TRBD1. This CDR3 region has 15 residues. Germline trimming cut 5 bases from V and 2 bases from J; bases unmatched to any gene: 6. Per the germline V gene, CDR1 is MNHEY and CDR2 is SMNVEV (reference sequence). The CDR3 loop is CASSNLGTGAYEQYF. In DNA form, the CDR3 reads TGTGCCAGCAGTAACCTCGGGACAGGGGCCTACGAGCAGTACTTC.

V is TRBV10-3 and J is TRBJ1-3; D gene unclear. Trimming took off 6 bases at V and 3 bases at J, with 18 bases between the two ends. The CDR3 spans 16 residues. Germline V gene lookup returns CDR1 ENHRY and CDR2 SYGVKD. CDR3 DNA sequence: TGTGCCATCAGAAGGTTCGAATCCGGGTTTGGAAACACCATATATTTT. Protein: CAIRRFESGFGNTIYF.

This chain's CDR3 is CASSGGLNTEAFF. For the CDR3, the DNA is TGTGCCAGCAGCGGGGGTTTGAACACTGAAGCTTTCTTT. The chain links TRBV28 to TRBJ1-1; the D gene is possibly TRBD1 (5 bases). Germline V CDR1 and CDR2: MDHEN, SYDVKM. V lost 6 bases, J lost 0 bases, and 8 bases lay in between. This CDR3 has 13 residues.

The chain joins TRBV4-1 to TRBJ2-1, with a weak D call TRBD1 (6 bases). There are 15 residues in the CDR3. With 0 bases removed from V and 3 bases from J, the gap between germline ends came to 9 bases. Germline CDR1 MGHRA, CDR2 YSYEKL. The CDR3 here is CASSQEGRGYNEQFF. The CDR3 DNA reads TGCGCCAGCAGCCAAGAAGGCAGGGGCTACAATGAGCAGTTCTTC.

CDR3 DNA: TGTGCCAGCAGTGACAGACAGAAAGGGCCTCAGCCCCAGCATTTT. Amino acid sequence: CASSDRQKGPQPQHF. The V gene is TRBV2, the J gene TRBJ1-5, with D tentatively TRBD1 (5 bases). Trimming pared 3 bases from V and 6 bases from J, leaving 15 bases between. The CDR3 has 15 amino acids. CDR1 is SNHLY and CDR2 is FYNNEI in the germline V gene.

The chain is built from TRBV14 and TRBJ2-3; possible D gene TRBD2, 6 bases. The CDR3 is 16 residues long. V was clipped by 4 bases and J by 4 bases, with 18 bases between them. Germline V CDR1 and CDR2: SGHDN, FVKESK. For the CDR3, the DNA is TGTGCCAGCAGCCCCTTTATAGGAGGGGAGGCAGATACGCAGTATTTT. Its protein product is CASSPFIGGEADTQYF.

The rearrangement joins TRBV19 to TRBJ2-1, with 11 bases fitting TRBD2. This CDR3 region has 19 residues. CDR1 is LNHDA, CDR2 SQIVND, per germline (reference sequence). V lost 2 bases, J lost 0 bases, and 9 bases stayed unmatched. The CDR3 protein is CASSIRPGTSGSSYNEQFF. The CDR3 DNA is TGTGCCAGTAGTATAAGACCCGGGACTAGCGGAAGCTCCTACAATGAGCAGTTCTTC. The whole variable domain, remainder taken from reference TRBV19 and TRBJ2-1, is DGGITQSPKYLFRKEGQNVTLSCEQNLNHDAMYWYRQDPGQGLRLIYYSQIVNDFQKGDIAEGYSVSREKKESFPLTVTSAQKNPTAFYLCASSIRPGTSGSSYNEQFFGPGTRLTVL.

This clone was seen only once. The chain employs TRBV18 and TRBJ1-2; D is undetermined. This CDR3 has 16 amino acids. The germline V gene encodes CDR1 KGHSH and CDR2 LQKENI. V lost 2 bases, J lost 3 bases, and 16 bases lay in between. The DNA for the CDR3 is TGTGCCAGCTCACCAACCGGGGTCCCCTCGGACTATGGCTACACCTTC. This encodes CASSPTGVPSDYGYTF.

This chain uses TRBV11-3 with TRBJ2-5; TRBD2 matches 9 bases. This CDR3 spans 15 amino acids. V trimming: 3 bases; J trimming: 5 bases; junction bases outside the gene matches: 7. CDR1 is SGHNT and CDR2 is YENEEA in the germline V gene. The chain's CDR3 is CASSLRAGGAETQYF. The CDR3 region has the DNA TGTGCCAGCAGCTTGCGAGCGGGAGGTGCGGAGACCCAGTACTTC. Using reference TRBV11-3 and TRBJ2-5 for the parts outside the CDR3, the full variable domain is EAGVVQSPRYKIIEKKQPVAFWCNPISGHNTLYWYLQNLGQGPELLIRYENEEAVDDSQLPKDRFSAERLKGVDSTLKIQPAELGDSAVYLCASSLRAGGAETQYFGPGTRLLVL.

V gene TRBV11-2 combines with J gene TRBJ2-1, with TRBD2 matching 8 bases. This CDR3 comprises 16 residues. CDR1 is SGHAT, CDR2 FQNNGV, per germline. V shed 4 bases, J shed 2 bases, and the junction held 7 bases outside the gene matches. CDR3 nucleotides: TGTGCCAGCAGCTCCGGGGGGACTAGGGCCTACAATGAGCAGTTCTTC. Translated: CASSSGGTRAYNEQFF.

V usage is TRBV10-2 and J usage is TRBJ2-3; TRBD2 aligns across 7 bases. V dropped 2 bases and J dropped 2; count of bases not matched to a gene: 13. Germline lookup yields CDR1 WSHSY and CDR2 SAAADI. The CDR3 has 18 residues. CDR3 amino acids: CASSEDRFSGWPTDTQYF. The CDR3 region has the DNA TGCGCCAGCAGTGAGGATCGGTTTAGCGGGTGGCCCACAGATACGCAGTATTTT.

The CDR3 bases are TGCGCCAGCAGCTTACCAAGCGCAGCAACCTACGAGCAGTACTTC. Protein sequence: CASSLPSAATYEQYF. The chain is built from TRBV5-1 and TRBJ2-7, with unresolved D. The CDR3 is made up of 15 amino acids. Germline V CDR1 and CDR2: SGHRS, YFSETQ. V was clipped by 2 bases and J by 2 bases, with 14 bases between them.

The CDR3 reads CASSFYHSTETQYF. As DNA, the CDR3 is TGTGCCAGCAGTTTTTATCACAGCACTGAGACCCAGTACTTC. V is TRBV28 and J is TRBJ2-5, with D unresolved. The CDR3 loop spans 14 amino acids. CDR1 and CDR2 from the germline V gene are MDHEN and SYDVKM. V lost 3 bases and J lost 5, with 13 bases in between. Variable domain in full (rest from reference TRBV28 and TRBJ2-5): DVKVTQSSRYLVKRTGEKVFLECVQDMDHENMFWYRQDPGLGLRLIYFSYDVKMKEKGDIPEGYSVSREKKERFSLILESASTNQTSMYLCASSFYHSTETQYFGPGTRLLVL.

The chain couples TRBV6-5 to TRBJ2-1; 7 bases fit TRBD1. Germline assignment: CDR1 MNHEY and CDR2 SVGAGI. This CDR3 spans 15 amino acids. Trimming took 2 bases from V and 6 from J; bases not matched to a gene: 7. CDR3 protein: CASSYRGQGRNEQFF. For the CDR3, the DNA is TGTGCCAGCAGTTACAGGGGGCAGGGGCGCAATGAGCAGTTCTTC.

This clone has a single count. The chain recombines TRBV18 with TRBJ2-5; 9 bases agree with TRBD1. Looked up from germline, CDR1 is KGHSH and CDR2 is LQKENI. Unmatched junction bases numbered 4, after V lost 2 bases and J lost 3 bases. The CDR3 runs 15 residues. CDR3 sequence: CASSPRDRGKETQYF. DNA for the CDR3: TGTGCCAGCTCACCAAGAGACAGGGGGAAAGAGACCCAGTACTTC.

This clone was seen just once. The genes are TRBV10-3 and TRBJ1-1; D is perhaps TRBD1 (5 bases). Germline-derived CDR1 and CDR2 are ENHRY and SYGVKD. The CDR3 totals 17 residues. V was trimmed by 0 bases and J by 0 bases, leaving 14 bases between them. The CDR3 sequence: CAISESLGTNMNTEAFF. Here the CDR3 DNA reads TGTGCCATCAGTGAGTCTTTGGGGACTAACATGAACACTGAAGCTTTCTTT.